These 10 T cell receptor beta chains were all obtained from the same sample, sequenced in a study of regulatory T cells in long-lasting Graves disease. Library construction for TCR beta used iRepertoire HTBI primers and Arm-PCR of CDR3 regions. TCRdb reanalysed the multiplex PCR reads using MiXCR and keeps one entry per CDR3 protein. The repertoire holds fewer than 450,000 distinct CDR3 sequences, about 20% seen once, with less than 25% in the top ten. The sample's time point: persistent/refractory GD, antithyroid drugs over 5 years with positive TRAb. Following extraction of RNA from PBMCs, that RNA was used to make the TCR library. Specimen: peripheral blood mononuclear cells (PBMCs), collected when the disease was refractory, from a patient treated with antithyroid drugs. The source is a female donor with Graves disease.

Concerning this clonotype: Being one base from a much bigger clone, this may be a read error. This rearrangement joins TRBV2 to TRBJ2-7; 7 nucleotides agree with TRBD2. After removal of 6 bases from V and 2 bases from J, the junction contained 19 bases not matched to a gene. The germline V gene has CDR1 SNHLY and CDR2 FYNNEI. CDR3 length equals 18 residues. The CDR3 DNA follows: TGTGCCAGCAGGGAGCCGCCCCTAGCGGACATCGTTACCTACGAGCAGTACTTC. Protein product: CASREPPLADIVTYEQYF.

This chain connects TRBV5-1 to TRBJ1-2; no definite D call. The V gene lost 3 bases and the J gene lost 5 bases, with 14 bases spanning the gap. Germline V gene sequence: CDR1 SGHRS, CDR2 YFSETQ. The CDR3 has 14 residues. The DNA for the CDR3 is TGCGCCAGCAGCTCGCCAGGCCTGATATATGGCTACACCTTC. The encoded protein is CASSSPGLIYGYTF.

This clonotype was counted at least ten times. The chain couples TRBV2 to TRBJ2-5; perhaps TRBD1 as D (5 bases). This CDR3 has 16 amino acids. Germline lookup yields CDR1 SNHLY and CDR2 FYNNEI. V was cut by 6 bases and J by 5 bases, with 22 bases left in between. The CDR3 spells CASRAVSVRPGETQYF. The CDR3 DNA reads TGTGCCAGCAGGGCGGTGAGCGTTAGGCCAGGGGAGACCCAGTACTTC.

This clonotype showed up just a few times. This chain links TRBV7-9 with TRBJ1-2; 7 bases match TRBD1. CDR1 and CDR2 (germline): SEHNR, FQNEAQ (reference sequence). The CDR3 extends over 14 amino acids. V shed 2 bases and J 8 bases; nucleotides not matched to a gene: 8. CDR3 nucleotides: TGTGCCAGCAGCTTAAAGACAGGGACCCACGGCTACACCTTC. This codes for CASSLKTGTHGYTF.

The chain is built from TRBV20-1 and TRBJ2-7; no reliable D call. This CDR3 has 12 amino acids. Germline loops: CDR1 DFQATT, CDR2 SNEGSKA (reference sequence). The V and J ends lost 5 bases and 4 bases respectively, with 12 bases between them. The CDR3 here is CSAPATLYEQYF. For the CDR3, the DNA is TGCAGTGCTCCGGCCACTCTTTACGAGCAGTACTTC.

This clonotype was seen only a few times. The chain is built from TRBV6-2 or TRBV6-3 and TRBJ1-5; D unresolved. CDR1 and CDR2 from the germline V gene are MNHEY and SVGEGT. V was trimmed by 8 bases and J by 3 bases, leaving 11 bases between them. This CDR3 is built from 13 residues. CDR3 nucleotide sequence: TGTGCCAGCGAACATGCCCTCAATCAGCCCCAGCATTTT. Amino acids: CASEHALNQPQHF.

The rearrangement joins TRBV3-2 to TRBJ1-6; the table gives TRBD1 as D, unverified against the DNA. TRBV3-2 is flagged as a pseudogene. The CDR3 loop spans 20 amino acids. The CDR3 loop is CASSQEDRGIKSSYNSPLHF. As DNA, the CDR3 is TGTGCCAGCAGCCAAGAGGACAGGGGAATCAAAAGCTCCTATAATTCACCCCTCCACTTT.

In its sample, this clonotype was seen a few times. The chain combines TRBV7-9 with TRBJ2-6; D might be TRBD1 (6 bases). Germline V gene data show CDR1 as SEHNR and CDR2 as FQNEAQ (reference sequence). This CDR3 comprises 14 residues. CDR3 region: CAIRQDSGANVLTF. DNA for the CDR3: TGTGCAATTAGACAGGACTCTGGGGCCAACGTCCTGACTTTC.

V usage is TRBV6-5 and J usage is TRBJ2-4, with 8 bases matching TRBD1. Germline CDR1 is MNHEY and CDR2 is SVGAGI. The CDR3 consists of 16 residues. V dropped 0 bases and J dropped 3; count of bases not matched to a gene: 4. This CDR3 is CASSYSGGTGKNIQYF. CDR3 nucleotides: TGTGCCAGCAGTTACTCTGGGGGGACAGGCAAAAACATTCAGTACTTC.

As concerns this clonotype: This clone may be a read error of a much larger clone one base away. The chain is built from TRBV7-9 and TRBJ2-7, with D possibly matching TRBD1 (6 bases). Between the trimmed V and J ends, which lost 4 bases and 2 bases, there was a span of 12 bases. Germline V CDR1 and CDR2: SEHNR, FQNEAQ (reference sequence). The CDR3 spans 14 residues. The CDR3 region is CASSSDSSTYEQYF. The CDR3 nucleotides read TGTGCCAGCAGCTCGGACAGTAGCACCTACGAGCAGTACTTC. Together with reference TRBV7-9 and TRBJ2-7, the CDR3 gives the full variable domain: DTGVSQNPRHKITKRGQNVTFRCDPISEHNRLYWYRQTLGQGPEFLTYFQNEAQLEKSRLLSDRFSAERPKGSFSTLEIQRTEQGDSAMYLCASSSDSSTYEQYFGPGTRLTVT.